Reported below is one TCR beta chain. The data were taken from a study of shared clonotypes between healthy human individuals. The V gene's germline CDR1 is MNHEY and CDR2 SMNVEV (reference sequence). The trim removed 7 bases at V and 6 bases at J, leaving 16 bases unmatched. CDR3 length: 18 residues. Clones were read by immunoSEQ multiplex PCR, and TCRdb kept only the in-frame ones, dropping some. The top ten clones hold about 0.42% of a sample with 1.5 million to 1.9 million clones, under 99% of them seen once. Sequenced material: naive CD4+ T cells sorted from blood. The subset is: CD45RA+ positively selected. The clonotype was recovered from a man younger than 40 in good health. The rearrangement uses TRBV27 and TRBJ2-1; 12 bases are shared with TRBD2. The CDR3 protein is CASTLTKTSGSLSNEQFF. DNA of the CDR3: TGTGCCAGCACCCTGACAAAGACTAGCGGGAGTTTAAGCAATGAGCAGTTCTTC.